The rows below give T cell receptor beta chains drawn from one sample of a study of neurological immune-mediated disorders. TCRdb analysed the 5' RACE reads with MiXCR anew, one entry per CDR3 protein. The sample lists tens of thousands of distinct CDR3 sequences, around 3.3% occurring once. Sequencing was carried out using PBMCs. These receptors all stem from a man in his forties with multiple sclerosis. CDR3s include the opening cysteine and the closing phenylalanine or tryptophan.

V: TRBV30; CDR3: CAWSLAGQTWVFF
V: TRBV11-2; CDR3: CASSWQGGQDTQYF
V: TRBV20-1; CDR3: CSARDPSRRVGNEQFF
V: TRBV24-1; CDR3: CATSANSYNEQFF
V: TRBV20-1; CDR3: CSASVASGGPFQYF
V: TRBV12-3/TRBV12-4; CDR3: CASSFEPGGPQHF
V: TRBV4-1; CDR3: CASSQSPGLEGYEQYF
V: TRBV20-1; CDR3: CSASDSGRGNEQFF
V: TRBV5-8; CDR3: CASSFGDNTGELFF
V: TRBV20-1; CDR3: CSAREDLAGAYEQYF
V: TRBV5-1; CDR3: CASSLEWGTEAFF
V: TRBV12-3/TRBV12-4; CDR3: CASSSGTSGFKEQYF
V: TRBV3-1; CDR3: CASSLVGGRTEAFF
V: TRBV20-1; CDR3: CSATSPNSGTDTQYF
V: TRBV20-1; CDR3: CSARDLRTSGSYEQYF
V: TRBV10-3; CDR3: CAIRRQGAGTEAFF
V: TRBV9; CDR3: CASSTNRDETYEQYF
V: TRBV5-1; CDR3: CASSSFSGRSYEQYF
V: TRBV6-5; CDR3: CASSYGGAWTEAFF
V: TRBV20-1; CDR3: CSAPRTGGNTEAFF
V: TRBV10-3; CDR3: CAISERGLAGGIKQFF
V: TRBV6-2/TRBV6-3; CDR3: CASSGGGTSGGSSYNEQFF
V: TRBV7-2; CDR3: CASRGGSGVSEQYF
V: TRBV5-6; CDR3: CASSFPHTDTQYF
V: TRBV5-5; CDR3: CASSPEGALAKNIQYF
V: TRBV20-1; CDR3: CSATTDNYGYTF
V: TRBV6-6; CDR3: CASIWGGANEKLFF
V: TRBV11-2; CDR3: CASSRTLLGGQGARAKNIQYF
V: TRBV7-6; CDR3: CASSLGLFGEDTADTQYF
V: TRBV16; CDR3: CASSQSQTGVKNEQYF
V: TRBV6-1; CDR3: CASSRQGAGHQPQHF
V: TRBV20-1; CDR3: CSATGGTGTEAFF
V: TRBV18; CDR3: CASSPSDYEQYF
V: TRBV7-9; CDR3: CASSRGSDEQYF
V: TRBV29-1; CDR3: CSVEGQGGHTIYF
V: TRBV20-1; CDR3: CSALAGDNSPLHF